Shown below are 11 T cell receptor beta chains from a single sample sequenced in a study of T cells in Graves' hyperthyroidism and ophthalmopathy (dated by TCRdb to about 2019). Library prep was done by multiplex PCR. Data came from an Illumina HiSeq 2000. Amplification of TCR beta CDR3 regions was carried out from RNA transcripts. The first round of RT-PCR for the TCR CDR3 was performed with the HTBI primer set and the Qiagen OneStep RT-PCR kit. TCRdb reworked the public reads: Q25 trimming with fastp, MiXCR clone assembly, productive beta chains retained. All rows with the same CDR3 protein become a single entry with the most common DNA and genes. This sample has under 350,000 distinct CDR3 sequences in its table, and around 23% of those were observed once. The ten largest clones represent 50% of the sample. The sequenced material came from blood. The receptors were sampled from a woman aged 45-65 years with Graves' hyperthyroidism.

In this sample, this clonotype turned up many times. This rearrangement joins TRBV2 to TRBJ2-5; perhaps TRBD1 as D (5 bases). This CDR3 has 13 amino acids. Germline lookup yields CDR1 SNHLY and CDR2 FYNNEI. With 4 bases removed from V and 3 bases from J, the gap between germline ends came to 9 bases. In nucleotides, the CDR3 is TGTGCCAGCAGTGTTCAGGGCAAAGAGACCCAGTACTTC. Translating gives CASSVQGKETQYF.

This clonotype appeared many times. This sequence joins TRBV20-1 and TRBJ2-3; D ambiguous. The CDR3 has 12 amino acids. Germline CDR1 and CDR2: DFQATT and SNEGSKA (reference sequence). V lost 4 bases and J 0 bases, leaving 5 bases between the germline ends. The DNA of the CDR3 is TGCAGTGCTACTGAAAGCACAGATACGCAGTATTTT. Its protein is CSATESTDTQYF.

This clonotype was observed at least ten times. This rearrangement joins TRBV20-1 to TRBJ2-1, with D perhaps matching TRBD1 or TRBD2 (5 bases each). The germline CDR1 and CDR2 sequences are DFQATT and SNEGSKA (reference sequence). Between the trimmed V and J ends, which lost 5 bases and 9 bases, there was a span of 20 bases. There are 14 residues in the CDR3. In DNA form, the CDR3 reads TGCAGTGCTGGCCCGGGACCCAGTAGCATTGAGCAGTTCTTC. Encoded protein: CSAGPGPSSIEQFF.

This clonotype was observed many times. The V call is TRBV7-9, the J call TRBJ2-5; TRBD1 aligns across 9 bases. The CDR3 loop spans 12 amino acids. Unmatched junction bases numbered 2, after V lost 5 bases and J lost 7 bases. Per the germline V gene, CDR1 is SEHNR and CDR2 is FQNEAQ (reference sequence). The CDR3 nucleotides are TGTGCCAGCAGCGTGGACAGGGGGACCCAGTACTTC. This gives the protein CASSVDRGTQYF.

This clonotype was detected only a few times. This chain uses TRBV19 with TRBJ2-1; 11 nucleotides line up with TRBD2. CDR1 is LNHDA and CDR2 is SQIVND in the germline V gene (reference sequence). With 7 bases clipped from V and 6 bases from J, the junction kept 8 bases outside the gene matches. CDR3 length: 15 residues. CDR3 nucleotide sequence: TGTGCCAGTACTACTAGCGGGAGTTTCGTCAATGAGCAGTTCTTC. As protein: CASTTSGSFVNEQFF.

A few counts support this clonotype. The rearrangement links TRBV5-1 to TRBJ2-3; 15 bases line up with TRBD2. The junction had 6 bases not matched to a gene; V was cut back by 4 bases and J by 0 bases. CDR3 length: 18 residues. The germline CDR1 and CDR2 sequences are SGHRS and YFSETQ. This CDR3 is CASSPGLAGGSSTDTQYF. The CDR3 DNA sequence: TGCGCCAGCAGCCCGGGACTAGCGGGGGGCTCTAGCACAGATACGCAGTATTTT.

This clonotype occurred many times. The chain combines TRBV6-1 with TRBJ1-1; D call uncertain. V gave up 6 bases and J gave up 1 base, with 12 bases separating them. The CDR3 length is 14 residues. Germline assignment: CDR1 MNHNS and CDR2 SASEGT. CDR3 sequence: CASSRRFPNTEAFF. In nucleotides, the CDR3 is TGTGCCAGCAGCCGACGGTTTCCGAACACTGAAGCTTTCTTT.

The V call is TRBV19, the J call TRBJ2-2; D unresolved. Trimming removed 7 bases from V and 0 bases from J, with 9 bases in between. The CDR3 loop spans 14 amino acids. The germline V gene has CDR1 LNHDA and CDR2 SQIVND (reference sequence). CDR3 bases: TGTGCCAGTACTCCGGGCGCGAACACCGGGGAGCTGTTTTTT. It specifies CASTPGANTGELFF.

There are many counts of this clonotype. The CDR3 sequence is CASNEGGGFYEQYF. CDR3 bases: TGTGCCAGCAACGAGGGAGGGGGGTTCTACGAGCAGTACTTC. The chain joins TRBV7-9 to TRBJ2-7, with D perhaps matching TRBD2 (7 bases). V was pared by 7 bases and J by 3 bases, with 16 bases between. This CDR3 comprises 14 residues. CDR1 SEHNR and CDR2 FQNEAQ come from the germline V gene (reference sequence).

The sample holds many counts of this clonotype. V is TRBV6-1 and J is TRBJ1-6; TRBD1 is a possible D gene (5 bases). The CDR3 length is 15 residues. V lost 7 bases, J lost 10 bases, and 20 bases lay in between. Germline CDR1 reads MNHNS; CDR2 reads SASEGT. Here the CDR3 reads CASTPEEGIGSPLHF. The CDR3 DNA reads TGTGCCAGCACCCCGGAGGAGGGGATAGGATCACCCCTCCACTTT.

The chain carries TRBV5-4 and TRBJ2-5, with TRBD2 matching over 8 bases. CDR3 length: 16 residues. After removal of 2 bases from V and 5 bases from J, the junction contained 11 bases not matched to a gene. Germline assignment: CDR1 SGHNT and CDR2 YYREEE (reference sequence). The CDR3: CASSLPPGLGGETQYF. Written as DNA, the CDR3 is TGTGCCAGCAGCTTACCCCCGGGACTAGGGGGGGAGACCCAGTACTTC. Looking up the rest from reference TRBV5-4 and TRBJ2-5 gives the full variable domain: ETGVTQSPTHLIKTRGQQVTLRCSSQSGHNTVSWYQQALGQGPQFIFQYYREEENGRGNFPPRFSGLQFPNYSSELNVNALELDDSALYLCASSLPPGLGGETQYFGPGTRLLVL.